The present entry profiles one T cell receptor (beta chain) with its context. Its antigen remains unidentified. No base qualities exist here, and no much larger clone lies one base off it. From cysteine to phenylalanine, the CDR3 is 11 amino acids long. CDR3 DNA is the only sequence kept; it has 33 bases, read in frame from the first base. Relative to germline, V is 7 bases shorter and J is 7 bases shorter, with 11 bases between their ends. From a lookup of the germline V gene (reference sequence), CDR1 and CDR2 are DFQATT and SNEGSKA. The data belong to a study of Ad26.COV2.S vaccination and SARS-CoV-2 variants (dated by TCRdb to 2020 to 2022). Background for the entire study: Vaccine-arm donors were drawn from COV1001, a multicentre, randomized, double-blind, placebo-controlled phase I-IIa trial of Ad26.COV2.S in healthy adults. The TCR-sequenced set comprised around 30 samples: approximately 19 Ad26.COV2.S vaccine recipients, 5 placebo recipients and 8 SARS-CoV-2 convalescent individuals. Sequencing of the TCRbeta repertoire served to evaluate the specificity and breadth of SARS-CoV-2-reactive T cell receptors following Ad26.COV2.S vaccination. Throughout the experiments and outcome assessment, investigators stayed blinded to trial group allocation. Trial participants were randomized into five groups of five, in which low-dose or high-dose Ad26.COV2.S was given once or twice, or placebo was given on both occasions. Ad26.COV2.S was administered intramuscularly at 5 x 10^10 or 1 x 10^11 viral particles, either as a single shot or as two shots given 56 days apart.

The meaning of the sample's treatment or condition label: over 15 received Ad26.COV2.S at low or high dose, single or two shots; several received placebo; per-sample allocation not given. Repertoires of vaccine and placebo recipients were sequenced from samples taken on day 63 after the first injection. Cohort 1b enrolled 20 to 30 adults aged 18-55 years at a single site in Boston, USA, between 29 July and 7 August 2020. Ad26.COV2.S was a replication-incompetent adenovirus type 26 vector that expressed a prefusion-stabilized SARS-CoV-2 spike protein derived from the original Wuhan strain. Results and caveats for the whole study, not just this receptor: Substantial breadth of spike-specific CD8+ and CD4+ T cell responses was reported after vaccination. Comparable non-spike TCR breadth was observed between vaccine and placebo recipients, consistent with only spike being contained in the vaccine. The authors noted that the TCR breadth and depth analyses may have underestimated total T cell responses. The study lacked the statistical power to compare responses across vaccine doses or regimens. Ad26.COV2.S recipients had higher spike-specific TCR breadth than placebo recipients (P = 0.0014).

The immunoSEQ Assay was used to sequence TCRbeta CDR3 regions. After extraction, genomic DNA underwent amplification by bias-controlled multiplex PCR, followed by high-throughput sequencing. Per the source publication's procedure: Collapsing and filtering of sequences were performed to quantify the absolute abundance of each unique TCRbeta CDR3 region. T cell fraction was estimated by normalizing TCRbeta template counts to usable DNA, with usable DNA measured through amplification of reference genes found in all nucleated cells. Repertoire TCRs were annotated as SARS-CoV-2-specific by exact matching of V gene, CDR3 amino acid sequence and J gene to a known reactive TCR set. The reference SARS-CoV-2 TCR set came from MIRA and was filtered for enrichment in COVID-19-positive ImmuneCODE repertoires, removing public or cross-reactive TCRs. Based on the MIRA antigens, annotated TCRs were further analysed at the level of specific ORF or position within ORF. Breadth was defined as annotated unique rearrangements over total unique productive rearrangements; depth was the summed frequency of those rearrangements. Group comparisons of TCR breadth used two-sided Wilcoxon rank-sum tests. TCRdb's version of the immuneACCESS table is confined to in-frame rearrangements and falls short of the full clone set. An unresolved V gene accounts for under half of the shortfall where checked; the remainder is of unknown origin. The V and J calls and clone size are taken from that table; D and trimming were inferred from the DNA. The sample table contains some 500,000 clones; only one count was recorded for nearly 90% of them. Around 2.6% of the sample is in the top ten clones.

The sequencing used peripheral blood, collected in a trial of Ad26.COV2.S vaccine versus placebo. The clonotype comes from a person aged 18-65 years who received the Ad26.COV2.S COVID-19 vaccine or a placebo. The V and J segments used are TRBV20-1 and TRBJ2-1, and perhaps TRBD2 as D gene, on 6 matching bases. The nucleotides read TGCAGTGTCGGGGGTATGAATGAGCAGTTCTTC. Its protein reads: CSVGGMNEQFF.